The 25 T cell receptor beta chains listed next were all sequenced from one sample in a study of PD-1 blockade in mismatch repair-deficient tumors. Clones were read by immunoSEQ multiplex PCR, and TCRdb kept only the in-frame ones, dropping some. There are some 130,000 clones in the sample; 88% occur only once, and roughly 12% lies in the top ten. This sample comprised peripheral blood, obtained 72 weeks after starting pembrolizumab. All receptors derive from an adult with mismatch repair-deficient cancer.

The chain combines TRBV5-8 with TRBJ2-7; D tentatively reads TRBD1 or TRBD2 (5 bases each). The CDR3 is made up of 16 amino acids. Germline loops: CDR1 SGHTS, CDR2 YDEGEE. V lost 5 bases and J 0 bases, leaving 18 bases between the germline ends. The CDR3 nucleotides read TGTGCCAGCAGGACGTACTTGGGGGACGGCTCCTACGAGCAGTACTTC. Its translation: CASRTYLGDGSYEQYF.

V gene TRBV2 combines with J gene TRBJ1-4; D not certain. Germline V gene data show CDR1 as SNHLY and CDR2 as FYNNEI. The CDR3 is 15 residues long. V was clipped by 6 bases and J by 0 bases, with 11 bases between them. As DNA, the CDR3 is TGTGCCAGCAGGAGGACGGTGGCAACTAATGAAAAACTGTTTTTT. Encoded protein: CASRRTVATNEKLFF.

The CDR3 region is CASSYHREGTDTQYF. The CDR3 DNA reads as TGTGCCAGCAGTTACCACAGGGAGGGAACAGATACGCAGTATTTT. The chain links TRBV6-6 to TRBJ2-3; maybe TRBD2 (7 bases). Trimming left V 2 bases short and J 3 bases short, with 12 bases between. This CDR3 contains 15 residues. CDR1 MNHNY and CDR2 SVGAGI come from the germline V gene (reference sequence).

The chain has TRBV5-4 and TRBJ2-7, with TRBD2 matching 7 bases. V gave up 4 bases and J gave up 0 bases; unmatched junction bases: 7. The CDR3 runs 15 residues. Germline V gene sequence: CDR1 SGHNT, CDR2 YYREEE (reference sequence). The CDR3 protein is CASSPGAGDSYEQYF. CDR3 bases: TGTGCCAGCAGCCCCGGGGCGGGGGACTCCTACGAGCAGTACTTC.

V and J are TRBV18 and TRBJ2-1; D call uncertain. The length of the CDR3 is 15 residues. Trimming pared 4 bases from V and 2 bases from J, leaving 12 bases between. Germline V lookup: CDR1 KGHSH, CDR2 LQKENI. The CDR3 coding sequence is TGTGCCAGCTCACTAGACTCTGGAGCCTACAATGAGCAGTTCTTC. This sequence encodes CASSLDSGAYNEQFF.

This chain uses TRBV5-6 with TRBJ2-3; tentatively, D is TRBD1 (6 bases). This CDR3 is 14 amino acids long. Trimming took 0 bases from V and 3 from J, leaving 8 bases between them. Germline loops: CDR1 SGHDT, CDR2 YYEEEE. CDR3 bases: TGTGCCAGCAGCTTGGGGACAGAGACAGATACGCAGTATTTT. It is translated as CASSLGTETDTQYF.

V is TRBV28 and J is TRBJ2-7; D gene ambiguous. Germline V gene sequence: CDR1 MDHEN, CDR2 SYDVKM. Between the trimmed V and J ends, which lost 11 bases and 0 bases, there was a span of 14 bases. The CDR3 runs 13 residues. The CDR3 sequence: CAGSPDSSYEQYF. The CDR3 region has the DNA TGTGCCGGATCCCCGGATAGCTCCTACGAGCAGTACTTC.

The CDR3 loop is CASSSSGGWGGPQHF. The DNA for the CDR3 is TGTGCCAGCAGTTCGTCAGGGGGCTGGGGTGGTCCCCAGCATTTT. The V and J genes are TRBV5-6 and TRBJ1-5; 8 nucleotides match TRBD1. Germline V gene lookup returns CDR1 SGHDT and CDR2 YYEEEE. The CDR3 is made up of 15 amino acids. V lost 5 bases, J lost 10 bases, and 14 bases stayed unmatched.

This chain connects TRBV5-1 to TRBJ2-7; 9 nucleotides line up with TRBD1. Germline V gene lookup returns CDR1 SGHRS and CDR2 YFSETQ. The trim removed 4 bases at V and 3 bases at J, leaving 5 bases unmatched. CDR3 length: 14 amino acids. CDR3 coding DNA: TGCGCCAGCAGCACTGGACAGGGGATCTACGAGCAGTACTTC. Translating gives CASSTGQGIYEQYF.

The chain has TRBV19 and TRBJ2-7; 9 bases fit TRBD1. From germline, CDR1 is LNHDA and CDR2 SQIVND (reference sequence). V lost 1 base, J lost 2 bases, and 3 bases stayed unmatched. The CDR3 runs 15 residues. The CDR3 DNA sequence: TGTGCCAGTAGTATAGTAACAGGGGGCACCTACGAGCAGTACTTC. Encoded protein: CASSIVTGGTYEQYF. The entire variable domain, with the rest obtained from reference TRBV19 and TRBJ2-7, is as follows: DGGITQSPKYLFRKEGQNVTLSCEQNLNHDAMYWYRQDPGQGLRLIYYSQIVNDFQKGDIAEGYSVSREKKESFPLTVTSAQKNPTAFYLCASSIVTGGTYEQYFGPGTRLTVT.

The chain couples TRBV5-1 to TRBJ2-7; possibly TRBD1 or TRBD2 for D (5 bases each). Trimming took off 2 bases at V and 0 bases at J, with 9 bases between the two ends. CDR1 is SGHRS and CDR2 is YFSETQ in the germline V gene. This CDR3 spans 14 amino acids. In nucleotides, the CDR3 is TGCGCCAGCAGCTTCCGAGGGACCTCCTACGAGCAGTACTTC. It is translated as CASSFRGTSYEQYF.

This clone came up once. This rearrangement joins TRBV6-6 to TRBJ1-3; 7 nucleotides agree with TRBD1. The CDR3 runs to 14 residues. Trimming cost V 4 bases and J 0 bases; bases outside gene matches: 0. Germline-derived CDR1 and CDR2 are MNHNY and SVGAGI (reference sequence). CDR3: CASSWDSSGNTIYF. In DNA form, the CDR3 reads TGTGCCAGCAGTTGGGACAGCTCTGGAAACACCATATATTTT.

The chain combines TRBV7-2 with TRBJ2-7; either TRBD1 or TRBD2 may supply D (5 bases each). This CDR3 has 14 amino acids. Trimming stripped 1 base from V and 3 bases from J, with 10 bases between. The V gene's germline CDR1 is SGHTA and CDR2 FQGNSA. CDR3 nucleotides: TGTGCCAGCAGCTTAGGGGACCAACACTACGAGCAGTACTTC. Protein sequence: CASSLGDQHYEQYF.

The chain combines TRBV7-9 with TRBJ2-7; 7 positions match TRBD1. Germline loops: CDR1 SEHNR, CDR2 FQNEAQ (reference sequence). This CDR3 contains 15 residues. After removal of 6 bases from V and 2 bases from J, the junction contained 10 bases not matched to a gene. CDR3 nucleotides: TGTGCCAGCAGTTCCGGGACAGTCTTCCCCTACGAGCAGTACTTC. This translates into CASSSGTVFPYEQYF.

The chain uses TRBV27 and TRBJ1-1; the D gene is possibly TRBD1 (6 bases). Trimming removed 0 bases from V and 6 bases from J, with 14 bases in between. From germline, CDR1 is MNHEY and CDR2 SMNVEV (reference sequence). The CDR3 loop spans 15 amino acids. The CDR3 DNA follows: TGTGCCAGCAGTTTATCCGGTACAGGGAGGCCTGAAGCTTTCTTT. Translating it yields CASSLSGTGRPEAFF.

The chain couples TRBV6-6 to TRBJ2-1; D is perhaps TRBD1 or TRBD2 (5 bases each). Per germline, CDR1 MNHNY and CDR2 SVGAGI (reference sequence). Trimming stripped 6 bases from V and 4 bases from J, with 13 bases between. CDR3 length: 14 residues. CDR3 in amino acids: CASSLGPSYNEQFF. The CDR3 coding sequence is TGTGCCAGCAGCCTGGGACCTAGTTACAATGAGCAGTTCTTC.

This chain links TRBV7-6 with TRBJ2-6, with a possible D match to TRBD2 (6 bases). Trimming took off 5 bases at V and 3 bases at J, with 8 bases between the two ends. Germline CDR1 and CDR2: SGHVS and FNYEAQ. The CDR3 loop spans 14 amino acids. CDR3 region: CASSGGSGANVLTF. The CDR3 coding sequence is TGTGCCAGCAGCGGGGGGAGTGGGGCCAACGTCCTGACTTTC.

V and J are TRBV4-3 and TRBJ2-2; 7 positions agree with TRBD1. The V gene end was trimmed by 1 base and the J gene end by 2 bases; junction bases not matched to a gene: 4. Germline loops: CDR1 LGHNA, CDR2 YSLEER. The CDR3 has 16 residues. CDR3 loop: CASSQATGDNTGELFF. In DNA form, the CDR3 reads TGCGCCAGCAGCCAAGCTACAGGGGACAACACCGGGGAGCTGTTTTTT.

The V call is TRBV7-9, the J call TRBJ2-1, with D perhaps given as TRBD1 or TRBD2 (6 bases each). V dropped 4 bases and J dropped 0 bases, with 16 bases sitting between them. The CDR3 runs 17 residues. Germline values: CDR1 SEHNR, CDR2 FQNEAQ (reference sequence). CDR3 amino acids: CASSSSGAGASYNEQFF. The CDR3 region has the DNA TGTGCCAGCAGCTCCTCGGGGGCAGGTGCCTCCTACAATGAGCAGTTCTTC.

This chain joins TRBV28 and TRBJ1-2, with a weak D call TRBD1 (5 bases). Trimming shortened V by 4 bases and J by 4 bases, and 10 bases separated the two germline ends. The germline V gene has CDR1 MDHEN and CDR2 SYDVKM. The CDR3 length is 13 residues. The CDR3 loop is CASSSGLPYGYTF. The CDR3 nucleotides read TGTGCCAGCAGTTCGGGACTCCCCTATGGCTACACCTTC.

This clone was detected once. J is TRBJ2-7 and V is TRBV4-3; 7 bases align to TRBD2. V gave up 1 base and J gave up 0 bases; unmatched junction bases: 6. This CDR3 has 16 amino acids. The germline gives CDR1 LGHNA, CDR2 YSLEER. The CDR3 region has the DNA TGCGCCAGCAGCCAAGCCCTGACTAGCTTCTCCTACGAGCAGTACTTC. Translated: CASSQALTSFSYEQYF.

The chain recombines TRBV6-5 with TRBJ2-2; the match to TRBD2 covers 7 bases. This CDR3 is 16 amino acids long. Germline V gene sequence: CDR1 MNHEY, CDR2 SVGAGI. V shed 0 bases, J shed 5 bases, and the junction held 6 bases outside the gene matches. In DNA form, the CDR3 reads TGTGCCAGCAGTTACTCTACTCGGGAGGAGACCGGGGAGCTGTTTTTT. Translated, it gives CASSYSTREETGELFF.

V usage is TRBV6-5 and J usage is TRBJ2-6; 7 bases match TRBD2. The CDR3 consists of 15 residues. V shed 4 bases and J 1 base; nucleotides not matched to a gene: 1. Germline V gene data show CDR1 as MNHEY and CDR2 as SVGAGI. The CDR3 region is CASSSGGSGANVLTF. Written as DNA, the CDR3 is TGTGCCAGCAGTTCGGGGGGATCTGGGGCCAACGTCCTGACTTTC.

The chain employs TRBV5-4 and TRBJ2-3; D gene uncertain. The CDR3 totals 13 residues. Looked up from germline, CDR1 is SGHNT and CDR2 is YYREEE (reference sequence). Between the trimmed V and J ends, which lost 0 bases and 1 base, there was a span of 3 bases. The CDR3 loop is CASSLDRTDTQYF. CDR3 DNA: TGTGCCAGCAGCTTGGACCGCACAGATACGCAGTATTTT.

This clone has more than one count but fewer than ten. The chain recombines TRBV27 with TRBJ2-7; D is unresolved. Per the germline V gene, CDR1 is MNHEY and CDR2 is SMNVEV (reference sequence). This CDR3 comprises 13 residues. With 2 bases removed from V and 0 bases from J, the gap between germline ends came to 5 bases. The CDR3 reads CASSLRISYEQYF. The CDR3 nucleotides are TGTGCCAGCAGTTTACGGATCTCCTACGAGCAGTACTTC.